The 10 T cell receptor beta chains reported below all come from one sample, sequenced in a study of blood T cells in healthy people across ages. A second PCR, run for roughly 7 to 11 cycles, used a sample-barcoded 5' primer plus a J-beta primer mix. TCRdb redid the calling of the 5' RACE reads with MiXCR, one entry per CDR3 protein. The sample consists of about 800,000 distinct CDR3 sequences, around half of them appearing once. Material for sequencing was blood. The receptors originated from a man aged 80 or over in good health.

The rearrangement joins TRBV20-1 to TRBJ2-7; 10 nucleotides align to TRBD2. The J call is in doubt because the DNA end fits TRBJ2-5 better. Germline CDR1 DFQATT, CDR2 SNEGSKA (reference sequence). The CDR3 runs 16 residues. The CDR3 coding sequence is TGCAGTGCGACACCGGGACTAGCGAGTATACAAGAGACCCAGTACTTC. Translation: CSATPGLASIQETQYF.

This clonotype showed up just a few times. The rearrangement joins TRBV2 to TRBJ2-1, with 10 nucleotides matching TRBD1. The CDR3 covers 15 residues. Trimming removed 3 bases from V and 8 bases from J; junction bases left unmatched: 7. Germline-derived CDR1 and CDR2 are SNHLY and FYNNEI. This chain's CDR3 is CASSEAGQGTHEQFF. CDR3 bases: TGTGCCAGCAGTGAGGCGGGACAGGGGACCCATGAGCAGTTCTTC.

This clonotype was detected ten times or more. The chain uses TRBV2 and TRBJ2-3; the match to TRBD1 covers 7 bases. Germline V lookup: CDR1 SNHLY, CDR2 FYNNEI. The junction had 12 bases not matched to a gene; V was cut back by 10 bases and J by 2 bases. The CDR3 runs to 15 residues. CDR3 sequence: CAISIKGGNTDTQYF. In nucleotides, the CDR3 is TGTGCCATCTCGATTAAAGGGGGCAACACAGATACGCAGTATTTT.

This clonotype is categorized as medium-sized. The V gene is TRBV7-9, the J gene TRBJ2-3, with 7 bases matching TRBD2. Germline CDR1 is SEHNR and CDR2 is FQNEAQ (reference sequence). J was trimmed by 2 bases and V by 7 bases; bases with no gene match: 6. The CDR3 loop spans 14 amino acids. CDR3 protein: CASTPSGNTDTQYF. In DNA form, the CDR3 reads TGTGCCAGCACCCCGAGCGGGAACACAGATACGCAGTATTTT.

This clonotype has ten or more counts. In DNA form, the CDR3 reads TGTGCCAGCAGTTTTGCGTCCACCGGGACTAGTAGTGAGACCCAGTACTTC. This sequence encodes CASSFASTGTSSETQYF. The gene calls are TRBV28 and TRBJ2-5; TRBD2 agrees at 8 bases. J was trimmed by 5 bases and V by 3 bases; bases with no gene match: 14. The CDR3 covers 17 residues. CDR1 MDHEN and CDR2 SYDVKM come from the germline V gene.

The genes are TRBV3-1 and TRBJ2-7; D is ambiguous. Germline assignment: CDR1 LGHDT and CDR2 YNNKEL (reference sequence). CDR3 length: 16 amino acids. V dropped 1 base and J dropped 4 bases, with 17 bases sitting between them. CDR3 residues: CASSQGSLATIYEQYF. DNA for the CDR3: TGTGCCAGCAGCCAAGGATCTCTGGCGACGATTTACGAGCAGTACTTC.

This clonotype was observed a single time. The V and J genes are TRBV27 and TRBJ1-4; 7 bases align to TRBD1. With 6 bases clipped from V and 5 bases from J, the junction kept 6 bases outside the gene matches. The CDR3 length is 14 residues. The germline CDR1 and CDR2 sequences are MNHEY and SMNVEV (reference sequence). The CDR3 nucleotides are TGTGCCAGCAGGAGGACAGGCCCGAATGAAAAACTGTTTTTT. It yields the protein CASRRTGPNEKLFF.

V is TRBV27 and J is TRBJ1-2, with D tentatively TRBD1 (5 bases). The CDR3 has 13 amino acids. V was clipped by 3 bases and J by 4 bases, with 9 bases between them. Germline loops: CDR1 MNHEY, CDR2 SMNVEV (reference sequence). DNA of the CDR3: TGTGCCAGCAGTTTCCAGGGCACCTATGGCTACACCTTC. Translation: CASSFQGTYGYTF.

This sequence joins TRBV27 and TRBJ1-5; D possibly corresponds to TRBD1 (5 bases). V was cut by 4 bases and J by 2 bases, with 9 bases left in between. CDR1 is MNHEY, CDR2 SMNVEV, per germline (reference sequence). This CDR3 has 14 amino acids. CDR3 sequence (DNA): TGTGCCAGCAGTTCGATGGGGGGCAATCAGCCCCAGCATTTT. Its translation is CASSSMGGNQPQHF.

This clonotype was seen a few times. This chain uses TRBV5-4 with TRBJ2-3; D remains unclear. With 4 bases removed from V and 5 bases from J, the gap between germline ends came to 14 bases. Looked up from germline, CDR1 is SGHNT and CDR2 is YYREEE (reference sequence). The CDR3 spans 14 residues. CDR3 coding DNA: TGTGCCAGCAGCCTTGGTAGGGTAAGAGATACGCAGTATTTT. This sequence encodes CASSLGRVRDTQYF.